These 30 T cell receptor beta chains share one sample of origin, sequenced in a study of blood T cell repertoires in COVID-19. Using immunoSEQ multiplex PCR, the repertoire was profiled, and TCRdb retains in-frame clones only, with some absent. The sample shows 62,000 or so clones, under 80% of them seen only once. The source material was peripheral blood. Source of these receptors: a human donor in a cohort sampled during active COVID-19.

This clone was observed once. The chain has TRBV5-1 and TRBJ2-5; D unclear. Deletions cut 4 bases from V and 3 bases from J, with 13 bases between. CDR3 length equals 14 residues. Looked up from germline, CDR1 is SGHRS and CDR2 is YFSETQ. The CDR3 nucleotides read TGCGCCAGCAGCCTGGGGTCGGGTAAAGAGACCCAGTACTTC. Translation: CASSLGSGKETQYF.

J is TRBJ2-2 and V is TRBV7-8, with a weak D call TRBD2 (6 bases). V shed 5 bases and J shed 6 bases, with 16 bases lying between them. From germline, CDR1 is SGHVS and CDR2 FQNEAQ. This CDR3 contains 15 residues. CDR3 bases: TGTGCCAGCAGCGGGCGACTAGGAACGGCCGGGGAGCTGTTTTTT. This sequence encodes CASSGRLGTAGELFF.

The V call is TRBV7-2, the J call TRBJ2-7, with a tentative D call TRBD1 (5 bases). Trimming removed 5 bases at V and 1 base at J, with 12 bases between. The CDR3 sequence is 14 residues long. Germline CDR1 and CDR2: SGHTA and FQGNSA. This CDR3 is CASSPGHISYEQYF. Written as DNA, the CDR3 is TGTGCCAGCAGCCCCGGACATATTTCCTACGAGCAGTACTTC.

The J gene is TRBJ1-2, the V gene TRBV5-1, with D unclear. V was trimmed by 4 bases and J by 2 bases, leaving 9 bases between them. Germline V CDR1 and CDR2: SGHRS, YFSETQ. The CDR3 length is 13 residues. This chain's CDR3 is CASSQSMNYGYTF. DNA for the CDR3: TGCGCCAGCAGCCAGTCGATGAACTATGGCTACACCTTC.

The V gene is TRBV30, the J gene TRBJ2-7, with 8 nucleotides matching TRBD1. The germline V gene has CDR1 GTSNPN and CDR2 SVGIG (reference sequence). The J segment lost 1 base and the V segment lost 3 bases, leaving 5 bases of the junction unmatched. CDR3 size: 14 residues. CDR3 sequence (DNA): TGTGCCTGGAGCACAGGGGGTAGATCCTACGAGCAGTACTTC. It codes for CAWSTGGRSYEQYF.

The rearrangement joins TRBV19 to TRBJ1-4; 7 bases fit TRBD1. V lost 7 bases, J lost 5 bases, and 4 bases stayed unmatched. The CDR3 is made up of 13 amino acids. The germline CDR1 and CDR2 sequences are LNHDA and SQIVND (reference sequence). DNA for the CDR3: TGTGCCAGTAACCGGGACAGCAATGAAAAACTGTTTTTT. This encodes CASNRDSNEKLFF. Looking up the rest from reference TRBV19 and TRBJ1-4 gives the full variable domain: DGGITQSPKYLFRKEGQNVTLSCEQNLNHDAMYWYRQDPGQGLRLIYYSQIVNDFQKGDIAEGYSVSREKKESFPLTVTSAQKNPTAFYLCASNRDSNEKLFFGSGTQLSVL.

This clone was picked up one time. The V gene is TRBV3-1 (or the pseudogene TRBV3-2), the J gene TRBJ1-5; D is perhaps TRBD1 (5 bases). This CDR3 comprises 14 residues. The germline CDR1 and CDR2 sequences are LGHDT and YNNKEL (reference sequence). The germline V and J ends were trimmed by 6 bases and 0 bases, with 9 bases remaining between them. CDR3 DNA sequence: TGTGCCAGCAGACAGGTATATAGCAATCAGCCCCAGCATTTT. This gives the protein CASRQVYSNQPQHF.

The gene calls are TRBV19 and TRBJ1-2; 10 bases are a match to TRBD1. The CDR3 sequence is 15 residues long. Trimming took 6 bases from V and 1 from J; bases not matched to a gene: 5. Germline CDR1 and CDR2: LNHDA and SQIVND (reference sequence). DNA for the CDR3: TGTGCCAGTAGCGGGACAGGGGCAAATAACTATGGCTACACCTTC. It codes for CASSGTGANNYGYTF.

A few counts support this clone. CDR3 nucleotides: TGTGCCAGCAGGCAACGGGACTTGCTTAATGAGCAGTTCTTC. This translates into CASRQRDLLNEQFF. This chain links TRBV6-6 with TRBJ2-1; D is possibly TRBD2 (6 bases). This CDR3 has 14 residues. Germline lookup yields CDR1 MNHNY and CDR2 SVGAGI (reference sequence). Trimming removed 6 bases at V and 7 bases at J, with 16 bases between.

The V and J genes are TRBV13 and TRBJ2-7; TRBD2 agrees at 8 bases. Germline values: CDR1 PRHDT, CDR2 FYEKMQ (reference sequence). After removal of 5 bases from V and 4 bases from J, the junction contained 10 bases not matched to a gene. This CDR3 has 15 amino acids. The CDR3 region is CASSRGGQGGYEQYF. The DNA of the CDR3 is TGTGCCAGCAGCCGCGGGGGGCAGGGAGGATACGAGCAGTACTTC.

This rearrangement joins TRBV19 to TRBJ1-2, with TRBD1 as a possible D gene (5 bases). CDR3 length: 16 residues. Germline V lookup: CDR1 LNHDA, CDR2 SQIVND (reference sequence). The V end was cut by 6 bases, the J end by 4 bases, with 21 bases between. The DNA for the CDR3 is TGTGCCAGTAGCCGTAACAGGCCATCGGAGGGCTATGGCTACACCTTC. It codes for CASSRNRPSEGYGYTF.

The chain employs TRBV18 and TRBJ1-1; D uncertain. The length of the CDR3 is 16 residues. Germline assignment: CDR1 KGHSH and CDR2 LQKENI. V lost 1 base, J lost 1 base, and 13 bases lay in between. CDR3 DNA: TGTGCCAGCTCACCACAGGAGGCACGGTCGAACACTGAAGCTTTCTTT. Residues: CASSPQEARSNTEAFF.

Regarding this clone: This CDR3 is also generated by other DNA sequences in the sample. J is TRBJ2-1 and V is TRBV5-1; 10 bases align to TRBD1. V lost 4 bases and J lost 3; bases outside the gene matches: 10. The length of the CDR3 is 17 residues. Germline V gives CDR1 SGHRS, CDR2 YFSETQ. CDR3 coding DNA: TGCGCCAGCAGCGGCTCTGGGACAGGGGACTTCTACAATGAGCAGTTCTTC. It yields the protein CASSGSGTGDFYNEQFF. The variable domain in full, with the rest retrieved from reference TRBV5-1 and TRBJ2-1, is KAGVTQTPRYLIKTRGQQVTLSCSPISGHRSVSWYQQTPGQGLQFLFEYFSETQRNKGNFPGRFSGRQFSNSRSEMNVSTLELGDSALYLCASSGSGTGDFYNEQFFGPGTRLTVL.

The V and J genes are TRBV5-1 and TRBJ2-1; D may be TRBD2 (5 bases). Trimming shortened V by 0 bases and J by 3 bases, and 10 bases separated the two germline ends. This CDR3 region has 15 residues. Germline V lookup: CDR1 SGHRS, CDR2 YFSETQ. The CDR3 sequence is CASSLGLASYNEQFF. As DNA, the CDR3 is TGCGCCAGCAGCTTGGGGCTAGCTAGCTACAATGAGCAGTTCTTC.

V and J are TRBV28 and TRBJ2-6, with D perhaps matching TRBD2 (5 bases). This CDR3 is built from 14 residues. V was pared by 6 bases and J by 4 bases, with 10 bases between. Germline CDR1 and CDR2: MDHEN and SYDVKM. This CDR3 is CASSGERGANVLTF. The CDR3 DNA is TGTGCCAGCAGCGGGGAGCGGGGGGCCAACGTCCTGACTTTC.

The chain links TRBV7-2 to TRBJ2-5, with TRBD2 matching 8 bases. The V segment lost 5 bases and the J segment 3 bases; nucleotides outside the gene matches: 8. This CDR3 region has 15 residues. The germline CDR1 and CDR2 sequences are SGHTA and FQGNSA. The CDR3 spells CASSLRLAREETQYF. Written as DNA, the CDR3 is TGTGCCAGCAGCCTAAGACTAGCGAGGGAAGAGACCCAGTACTTC.

J is TRBJ1-4 and V is TRBV4-1; TRBD1 matches at 7 bases. V shed 3 bases, J shed 6 bases, and the junction held 4 bases outside the gene matches. The CDR3 sequence is 14 residues long. The germline CDR1 and CDR2 sequences are MGHRA and YSYEKL. CDR3 nucleotide sequence: TGCGCCAGCAGCCAGATAGGACAGGATGAAAAACTGTTTTTT. It is translated as CASSQIGQDEKLFF.

The chain's CDR3 is CASSQDLRGTGELFF. The CDR3 DNA reads TGTGCCAGCAGCCAAGATCTTAGAGGCACCGGGGAGCTGTTTTTT. This chain joins TRBV14 and TRBJ2-2; D is undetermined. Germline V CDR1 and CDR2: SGHDN, FVKESK. There are 15 residues in the CDR3. The V end was cut by 0 bases, the J end by 4 bases, with 9 bases between. The full variable domain, with the rest looked up from reference TRBV14 and TRBJ2-2, is EAGVTQFPSHSVIEKGQTVTLRCDPISGHDNLYWYRRVMGKEIKFLLHFVKESKQDESGMPNNRFLAERTGGTYSTLKVQPAELEDSGVYFCASSQDLRGTGELFFGEGSRLTVL.

CDR3 bases: TGTGCCAGCATAAACAGGGAGTCGACGCAGTATTTT. The encoded protein is CASINRESTQYF. This chain joins TRBV5-5 and TRBJ2-3; weak D call: TRBD1 (6 bases). V shed 6 bases and J shed 9 bases, with 14 bases lying between them. Germline V lookup: CDR1 SGHKS, CDR2 YYEKEE (reference sequence). The CDR3 sequence is 12 residues long. The whole variable domain, filled in from reference TRBV5-5 and TRBJ2-3, reads DAGVTQSPTHLIKTRGQQVTLRCSPISGHKSVSWYQQVLGQGPQFIFQYYEKEERGRGNFPDRFSARQFPNYSSELNVNALLLGDSALYLCASINRESTQYFGPGTRLTVL.

This chain joins TRBV18 and TRBJ1-1; D unclear. The germline V gene encodes CDR1 KGHSH and CDR2 LQKENI. V lost 2 bases and J 2 bases, leaving 9 bases between the germline ends. This CDR3 spans 14 amino acids. CDR3 coding DNA: TGTGCCAGCTCACCATTAACAGATAACACTGAAGCTTTCTTT. Translating gives CASSPLTDNTEAFF.

V and J are TRBV4-2 and TRBJ2-5; D is unresolved. The CDR3 has 11 amino acids. V dropped 1 base and J dropped 5 bases, with 2 bases sitting between them. The V gene's germline CDR1 is LGHNA and CDR2 YNFKEQ. The DNA of the CDR3 is TGTGCCAGCAGCCAAGCGGAGACCCAGTACTTC. Translation: CASSQAETQYF.

The chain recombines TRBV2 with TRBJ2-2, with no clear D. In germline, CDR1 is SNHLY, CDR2 FYNNEI. There are 14 residues in the CDR3. V was cut by 4 bases and J by 5 bases, with 11 bases left in between. CDR3 sequence: CASSGQSRTGELFF. Here the CDR3 DNA reads TGTGCCAGCAGTGGACAAAGTAGGACCGGGGAGCTGTTTTTT.

The V call is TRBV6-5, the J call TRBJ1-1, with unresolved D. Trimming shortened V by 6 bases and J by 3 bases, and 11 bases separated the two germline ends. CDR1 is MNHEY and CDR2 is SVGAGI in the germline V gene. The CDR3 is 13 amino acids. CDR3 in amino acids: CASRKTVDTEAFF. As DNA, the CDR3 is TGTGCCAGCAGGAAAACAGTGGACACTGAAGCTTTCTTT.

The chain recombines TRBV7-2 with TRBJ2-6, with D tentatively TRBD2 (7 bases). The germline CDR1 and CDR2 sequences are SGHTA and FQGNSA. Trimming removed 5 bases from V and 2 bases from J, with 16 bases in between. This CDR3 is 17 amino acids long. The CDR3 reads CASSPRWGGPGANVLTF. DNA of the CDR3: TGTGCCAGCAGCCCCCGGTGGGGGGGCCCTGGGGCCAACGTCCTGACTTTC.

The rearrangement joins TRBV15 to TRBJ1-6; no clear D gene. The V end lost 1 base, the J end lost 8 bases, and 6 bases lay between the germline ends. The CDR3 spans 13 residues. Germline CDR1 reads LNHNV; CDR2 reads YYDKDF (reference sequence). CDR3 region: CATSRVADSPLHF. Here the CDR3 DNA reads TGTGCCACCAGCAGAGTTGCGGATTCACCCCTCCACTTT.

This chain links TRBV11-2 with TRBJ2-1; D perhaps matches TRBD1 (6 bases). The CDR3 is made up of 16 amino acids. The germline V gene encodes CDR1 SGHAT and CDR2 FQNNGV. V was shortened by 5 bases and J by 12 bases, with 26 bases between the two germline ends. DNA of the CDR3: TGTGCCAGCAGCCCAGGGGTTCGGGGCTCCACAATGGGGCAGTTCTTC. Translating it yields CASSPGVRGSTMGQFF.

V is TRBV5-1 and J is TRBJ2-4; 7 bases are a match to TRBD1. Germline CDR1 is SGHRS and CDR2 is YFSETQ. The ends lost 5 bases at V and 6 bases at J; junction bases unmatched: 8. The CDR3 is made up of 14 amino acids. The chain's CDR3 is CASSFTTGINIQYF. CDR3 bases: TGCGCCAGCAGTTTCACGACAGGGATAAACATTCAGTACTTC.

This clone has a handful of counts. The CDR3 sequence: CASSLGWTGSPLNTIYF. The CDR3 nucleotides are TGTGCCAGCAGCTTGGGTTGGACAGGGAGCCCCTTGAACACCATATATTTT. V is TRBV5-5 and J is TRBJ1-3, with TRBD1 matching 8 bases. The CDR3 sequence is 17 residues long. Germline CDR1 and CDR2: SGHKS and YYEKEE (reference sequence). Losses at the gene ends were 0 bases for V and 7 bases for J; bases not matched to a gene: 12.

The chain carries TRBV3-1 (or the pseudogene TRBV3-2) and TRBJ2-6; D gene ambiguous. The germline V gene has CDR1 LGHDT and CDR2 YNNKEL (reference sequence). CDR3 size: 15 residues. V lost 3 bases to trimming and J lost 0 bases, with 6 bases between them. Here the CDR3 reads CASSQAPSGANVLTF. DNA of the CDR3: TGTGCCAGCAGCCAGGCACCCTCTGGGGCCAACGTCCTGACTTTC.

The chain carries TRBV15 and TRBJ1-1; a possible D gene is TRBD1 (6 bases). This CDR3 is built from 14 residues. The ends were cut back, 1 base at V and 7 bases at J, with 13 bases in the middle. CDR1 and CDR2 from the germline V gene are LNHNV and YYDKDF (reference sequence). CDR3 protein: CATSRVNREGEAFF. The CDR3 nucleotides read TGTGCCACCAGCAGAGTTAACAGGGAGGGTGAAGCTTTCTTT. The full variable domain, completed using reference TRBV15 and TRBJ1-1, is DAMVIQNPRYQVTQFGKPVTLSCSQTLNHNVMYWYQQKSSQAPKLLFHYYDKDFNNEADTPDNFQSRRPNTSFCFLDIRSPGLGDTAMYLCATSRVNREGEAFFGQGTRLTVV.